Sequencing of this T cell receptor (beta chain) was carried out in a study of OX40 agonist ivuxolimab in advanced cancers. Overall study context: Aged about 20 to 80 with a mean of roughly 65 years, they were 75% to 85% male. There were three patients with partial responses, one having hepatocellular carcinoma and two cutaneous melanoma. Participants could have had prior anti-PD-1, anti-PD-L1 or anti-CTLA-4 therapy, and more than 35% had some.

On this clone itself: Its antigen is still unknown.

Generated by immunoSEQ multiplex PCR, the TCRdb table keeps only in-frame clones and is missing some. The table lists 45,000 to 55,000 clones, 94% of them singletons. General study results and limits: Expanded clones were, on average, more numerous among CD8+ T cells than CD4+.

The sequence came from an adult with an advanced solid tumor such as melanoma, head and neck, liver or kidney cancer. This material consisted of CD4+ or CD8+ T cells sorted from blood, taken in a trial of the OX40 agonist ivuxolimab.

The CDR3 DNA reads as TGTGCCAGCAGTCGAGGAGGGACAGGGTACACAGATACGCAGTATTTT. Translated: CASSRGGTGYTDTQYF. The V gene is TRBV7-6, the J gene TRBJ2-3, with 9 bases identical to TRBD1. The germline V gene encodes CDR1 SGHVS and CDR2 FNYEAQ. This CDR3 is built from 16 residues. Trimming took 6 bases from V and 2 from J; bases not matched to a gene: 9.